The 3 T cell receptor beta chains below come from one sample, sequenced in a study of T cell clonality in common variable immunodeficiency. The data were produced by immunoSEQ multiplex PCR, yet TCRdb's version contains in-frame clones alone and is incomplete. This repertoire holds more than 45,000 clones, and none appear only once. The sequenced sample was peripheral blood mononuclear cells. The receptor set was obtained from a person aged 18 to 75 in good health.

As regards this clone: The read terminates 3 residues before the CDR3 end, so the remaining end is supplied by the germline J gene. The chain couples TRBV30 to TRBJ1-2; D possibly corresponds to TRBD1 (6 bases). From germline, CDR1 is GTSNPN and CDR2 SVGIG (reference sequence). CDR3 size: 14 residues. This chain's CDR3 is CAWSGTRGARTYTF. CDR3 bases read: TGTGCCTGGAGTGGTACGCGGGGGGCCCGTACC.

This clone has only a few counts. The part of the CDR3 DNA that was read is TGTGCCAGCTCACCACCCTCCCGGTACGAC. Its protein product is CASSPPSRYD. The entire CDR3 is CASSPPSRYDYTF. The chain carries TRBV18 and TRBJ1-2; D is unresolved. The read ends 3 residues shy of where the CDR3 ends; the end is completed using the germline J gene. Germline values: CDR1 KGHSH, CDR2 LQKENI. The CDR3 has 13 residues.

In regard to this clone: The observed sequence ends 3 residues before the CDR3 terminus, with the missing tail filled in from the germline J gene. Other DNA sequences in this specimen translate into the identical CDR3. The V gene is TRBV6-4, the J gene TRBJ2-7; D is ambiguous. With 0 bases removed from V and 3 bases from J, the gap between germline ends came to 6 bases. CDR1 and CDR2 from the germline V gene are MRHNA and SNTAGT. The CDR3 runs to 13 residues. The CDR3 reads CASSDSPGYEQYF. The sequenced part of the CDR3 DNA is TGTGCCAGCAGTGACTCCCCGGGCTACGAG.